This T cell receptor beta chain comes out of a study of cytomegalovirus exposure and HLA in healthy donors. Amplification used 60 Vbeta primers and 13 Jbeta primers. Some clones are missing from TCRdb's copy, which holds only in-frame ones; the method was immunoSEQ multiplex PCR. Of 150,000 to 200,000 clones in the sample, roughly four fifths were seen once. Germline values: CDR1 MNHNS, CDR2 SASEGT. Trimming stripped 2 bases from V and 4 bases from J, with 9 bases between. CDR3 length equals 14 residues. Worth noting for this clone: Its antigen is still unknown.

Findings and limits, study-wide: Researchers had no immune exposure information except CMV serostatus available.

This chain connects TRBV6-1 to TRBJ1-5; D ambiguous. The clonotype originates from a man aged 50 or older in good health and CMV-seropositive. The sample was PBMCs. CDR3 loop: CASSESGGNQPQHF. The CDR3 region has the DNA TGTGCCAGCAGTGAATCGGGAGGGAATCAGCCCCAGCATTTT.